The 14 T cell receptor beta chains presented below share a single source sample, sequenced in a study of TIL therapy for anti-PD-1-resistant metastatic lung cancer. Specified time point: pre-treatment sample, taken before nivolumab and TIL therapy. Tumor tissue came from excised metastases, mostly pleural nodules or supraclavicular lymph nodes. The libraries were made with immunoSEQ v3. The assay was immunoSEQ multiplex PCR, and TCRdb's table has in-frame clones only and misses some. The profile shows 9,500 to 15,000 clones, about three fifths of them singletons. The sequenced sample was tumor tissue, obtained at baseline. Receptor source: a person aged 30 to 80 with non-small cell lung cancer.

The V gene is TRBV9, the J gene TRBJ1-1, with a tentative D call TRBD1 (5 bases). V lost 0 bases, J lost 2 bases, and 11 bases lay in between. CDR1 and CDR2 from the germline V gene are SGDLS and YYNGEE. The CDR3 has 15 residues. In nucleotides, the CDR3 is TGTGCCAGCAGCGTAGTAGGGACGCCCAACACTGAAGCTTTCTTT. This codes for CASSVVGTPNTEAFF.

This clone came up a few times. The gene calls are TRBV9 and TRBJ2-7; possibly TRBD1 or TRBD2 for D (6 bases each). This CDR3 has 12 amino acids. Trimming pared 7 bases from V and 7 bases from J, leaving 15 bases between. The V gene's germline CDR1 is SGDLS and CDR2 YYNGEE. The CDR3 DNA reads TGTGCCAGCGGAGGGGGGACGAGGGAGCAGTACTTC. Encoded protein: CASGGGTREQYF. Looking up the rest from reference TRBV9 and TRBJ2-7 gives the full variable domain: DSGVTQTPKHLITATGQRVTLRCSPRSGDLSVYWYQQSLDQGLQFLIQYYNGEERAKGNILERFSAQQFPDLHSELNLSSLELGDSALYFCASGGGTREQYFGPGTRLTVT.

The chain uses TRBV5-4 and TRBJ2-5, with no clear D. The germline V and J ends were trimmed by 0 bases and 0 bases, with 6 bases remaining between them. Germline V gene lookup returns CDR1 SGHNT and CDR2 YYREEE (reference sequence). The CDR3 totals 14 residues. In nucleotides, the CDR3 is TGTGCCAGCAGCTTGGAGAGTCACCAAGAGACCCAGTACTTC. Amino acids: CASSLESHQETQYF.

The chain carries TRBV9 and TRBJ1-1, with D possibly TRBD1 on 5 matching bases. V gave up 0 bases and J gave up 3 bases, with 12 bases separating them. Germline V gives CDR1 SGDLS, CDR2 YYNGEE. The CDR3 covers 15 residues. The CDR3 bases are TGTGCCAGCAGCGTAGATGGGGGGACGGACACTGAAGCTTTCTTT. The encoded protein is CASSVDGGTDTEAFF.

The table lists this clone with a count of one. The chain uses TRBV15 and TRBJ2-3; 8 bases match TRBD1. Germline V lookup: CDR1 LNHNV, CDR2 YYDKDF (reference sequence). The CDR3 is 15 residues long. Losses at the gene ends were 4 bases for V and 1 base for J; bases not matched to a gene: 4. CDR3 residues: CATSIGQGGTDTQYF. The CDR3 DNA sequence: TGTGCCACCAGCATAGGACAGGGAGGCACAGATACGCAGTATTTT.

This chain connects TRBV24-1 to TRBJ1-1; 9 positions match TRBD1. V gave up 7 bases and J gave up 2 bases; unmatched junction bases: 7. CDR3 length: 15 amino acids. CDR1 is KGHDR and CDR2 is SFDVKD in the germline V gene. The CDR3 DNA sequence: TGTGCCACCAGGAGGGACAGGGAGAGAAACACTGAAGCTTTCTTT. Its translation: CATRRDRERNTEAFF.

This chain joins TRBV15 and TRBJ1-1, with 7 bases fitting TRBD1. Losses at the gene ends were 5 bases for V and 4 bases for J; bases not matched to a gene: 19. Germline CDR1 reads LNHNV; CDR2 reads YYDKDF (reference sequence). This CDR3 contains 18 residues. In nucleotides, the CDR3 is TGTGCCACCAGCGGGGCGGGGGGAAAGACAGGGAGGAGCACTGAAGCTTTCTTT. Protein sequence: CATSGAGGKTGRSTEAFF.

This clone is labeled medium-sized (0.01 to 0.1%). The gene calls are TRBV30 and TRBJ2-2; 7 positions match TRBD2. V lost 0 bases and J lost 5; bases outside the gene matches: 3. The CDR3 spans 14 residues. Germline V gives CDR1 GTSNPN, CDR2 SVGIG (reference sequence). The CDR3 here is CAWSVGRGTGELFF. Written as DNA, the CDR3 is TGTGCCTGGAGTGTAGGGAGGGGAACCGGGGAGCTGTTTTTT.

This clone is labeled medium-sized. The chain joins TRBV30 to TRBJ2-1; D not resolved. CDR3 length: 16 amino acids. Germline loops: CDR1 GTSNPN, CDR2 SVGIG (reference sequence). V lost 0 bases and J lost 4, with 16 bases in between. The CDR3 bases are TGTGCCTGGAGTGTGAAACAGACCCTTTCATACAATGAGCAGTTCTTC. Translating it yields CAWSVKQTLSYNEQFF.

The V call is TRBV28, the J call TRBJ2-1, with TRBD2 identical over 10 bases. This CDR3 region has 14 residues. Germline assignment: CDR1 MDHEN and CDR2 SYDVKM. V dropped 4 bases and J dropped 7; count of bases not matched to a gene: 4. The CDR3 region has the DNA TGTGCCAGCAGTTCGGCTAGCGGGAGTAATGAGCAGTTCTTC. Encoded protein: CASSSASGSNEQFF.

V gene TRBV10-2 combines with J gene TRBJ1-2; D call uncertain. The germline CDR1 and CDR2 sequences are WSHSY and SAAADI. There are 13 residues in the CDR3. Trimming pared 6 bases from V and 2 bases from J, leaving 10 bases between. CDR3: CASSPKDNYGYTF. In DNA form, the CDR3 reads TGCGCCAGCAGCCCGAAAGACAACTATGGCTACACCTTC.

The chain carries TRBV2 and TRBJ1-5; D possibly corresponds to TRBD1 (5 bases). The CDR3 has 18 amino acids. Trimming cost V 5 bases and J 0 bases, with 20 bases left between them. The germline V gene has CDR1 SNHLY and CDR2 FYNNEI. The CDR3 sequence is CASSSTGTAVYSNQPQHF. The CDR3 DNA reads TGTGCCAGCAGTTCTACCGGGACCGCAGTCTATAGCAATCAGCCCCAGCATTTT.

The chain employs TRBV4-1 and TRBJ1-3; 9 positions agree with TRBD1. Unmatched junction bases numbered 6, after V lost 4 bases and J lost 2 bases. This CDR3 is built from 16 residues. Per the germline V gene, CDR1 is MGHRA and CDR2 is YSYEKL. CDR3 residues: CASSPTHRGPGNTIYF. CDR3 in DNA: TGCGCCAGCAGCCCCACCCACAGGGGGCCTGGAAACACCATATATTTT.

The V gene is TRBV27, the J gene TRBJ2-2; D remains unclear. The CDR3 covers 14 residues. Germline CDR1 MNHEY, CDR2 SMNVEV (reference sequence). Trimming left V 7 bases short and J 8 bases short, with 17 bases between. The CDR3 reads CASNSDGIGGELFF. The DNA of the CDR3 is TGTGCCAGCAATTCGGACGGCATTGGGGGGGAGCTGTTTTTT.